These 27 T cell receptor beta chains share one sample of origin, sequenced in a study of siplizumab effects on memory and regulatory T cells (dated by TCRdb to the late 2010s). Libraries were prepared through the immunoSEQ multiplex PCR assay. In TCRdb, the immuneACCESS table is reduced to in-frame sequences with V and J assigned. These tables do not hold every clone; where another copy was compared, an unresolved V gene accounts for under half, and the others remain unexplained. The sample table records some 100,000 clones; 90% to 95% of these occur just once. The ten largest clones take up over 5.5% of the sample. The material sequenced was CD8+ T cells sorted from blood. These receptors were collected from a human donor in good health.

The chain combines TRBV4-2 with TRBJ2-7; 8 bases map to TRBD2. Germline CDR1 LGHNA, CDR2 YNFKEQ. Trimming cost V 1 base and J 3 bases; bases outside gene matches: 5. The CDR3 consists of 15 residues. The CDR3 here is CASSQARAGVYEQYF. In DNA, the CDR3 is TGTGCCAGCAGCCAAGCCCGAGCGGGGGTCTACGAGCAGTACTTC.

The chain has TRBV5-1 and TRBJ1-1; 9 nucleotides align to TRBD1. V shed 1 base, J shed 6 bases, and the junction held 7 bases outside the gene matches. This CDR3 has 15 residues. From germline, CDR1 is SGHRS and CDR2 YFSETQ. This chain's CDR3 is CASSLSNTGGSEAFF. The CDR3 nucleotides read TGCGCCAGCAGCTTGTCAAACACAGGGGGCTCTGAAGCTTTCTTT.

The chain recombines TRBV7-3 with TRBJ1-1, with D hard to call. This CDR3 comprises 13 residues. Between the trimmed V and J ends, which lost 5 bases and 1 base, there was a span of 8 bases. Germline V gene lookup returns CDR1 SGHTA and CDR2 FQGTGA. The CDR3 reads CASSMGWNTEAFF. CDR3 nucleotide sequence: TGTGCCAGCAGCATGGGATGGAACACTGAAGCTTTCTTT.

J is TRBJ1-1 and V is TRBV5-6; D unclear. Trimming took off 0 bases at V and 1 base at J, with 10 bases between the two ends. Germline V lookup: CDR1 SGHDT, CDR2 YYEEEE. This CDR3 has 15 amino acids. The CDR3 region has the DNA TGTGCCAGCAGCTTGGCTCCGGGCGGGAACACTGAAGCTTTCTTT. It translates to CASSLAPGGNTEAFF. The full variable domain, with the rest looked up from reference TRBV5-6 and TRBJ1-1, is DAGVTQSPTHLIKTRGQQVTLRCSPKSGHDTVSWYQQALGQGPQFIFQYYEEEERQRGNFPDRFSGHQFPNYSSELNVNALLLGDSALYLCASSLAPGGNTEAFFGQGTRLTVV.

J is TRBJ1-5 and V is TRBV6-4; 8 nucleotides agree with TRBD1. Trimming took 4 bases from V and 7 from J; bases not matched to a gene: 3. The CDR3 is 13 amino acids. Germline-derived CDR1 and CDR2 are MRHNA and SNTAGT. The CDR3 region has the DNA TGTGCCAGCAGTGTGGACAGGGACCAGCCCCAGCATTTT. This encodes CASSVDRDQPQHF.

The chain uses TRBV27 and TRBJ2-1; TRBD2 agrees at 7 bases. This CDR3 contains 15 residues. V was pared by 1 base and J by 3 bases, with 3 bases of the junction left unmatched. The V gene's germline CDR1 is MNHEY and CDR2 SMNVEV (reference sequence). CDR3 sequence reads: CASSLFGGGYNEQFF. The CDR3 DNA is TGTGCCAGCAGTTTATTTGGCGGGGGCTACAATGAGCAGTTCTTC.

J is TRBJ2-1 and V is TRBV27; D is ambiguous. CDR1 MNHEY and CDR2 SMNVEV come from the germline V gene (reference sequence). V was clipped by 3 bases and J by 5 bases, with 8 bases between them. The CDR3 spans 13 residues. CDR3 sequence reads: CASSLGLNNEQFF. The CDR3 DNA follows: TGTGCCAGCAGTTTGGGCCTTAACAATGAGCAGTTCTTC.

This chain links TRBV4-2 with TRBJ1-1; weak D call: TRBD1 (5 bases). V was trimmed by 1 base and J by 3 bases, leaving 12 bases between them. The CDR3 has 15 amino acids. Per the germline V gene, CDR1 is LGHNA and CDR2 is YNFKEQ. DNA for the CDR3: TGTGCCAGCAGCCAAGTACCCAGGGTCGACACTGAAGCTTTCTTT. Translating it yields CASSQVPRVDTEAFF.

V and J are TRBV29-1 and TRBJ2-2; no firm D call. The CDR3 totals 13 residues. Germline V gene lookup returns CDR1 SQVTM and CDR2 ANQGSEA. V lost 4 bases and J 3 bases, leaving 9 bases between the germline ends. In nucleotides, the CDR3 is TGCAGCGTTGGAGCCAGCTACACCGGGGAGCTGTTTTTT. Protein sequence: CSVGASYTGELFF.

In this sample, this clone turned up once. The chain uses TRBV4-1 and TRBJ2-2; 12 nucleotides line up with TRBD2. There are 16 residues in the CDR3. In germline, CDR1 is MGHRA, CDR2 YSYEKL. Germline trimming cut 2 bases from V and 6 bases from J; bases unmatched to any gene: 4. CDR3 DNA: TGCGCCAGCAGCCAACGGACTAGCGGGGTCCCCGGGGAGCTGTTTTTT. It is translated as CASSQRTSGVPGELFF.

The chain carries TRBV4-1 and TRBJ1-1, with D hard to call. The V end was cut by 0 bases, the J end by 5 bases, with 7 bases between. This CDR3 contains 13 residues. The V gene's germline CDR1 is MGHRA and CDR2 YSYEKL. The CDR3: CASSQDWGTEAFF. CDR3 nucleotides: TGCGCCAGCAGCCAAGATTGGGGAACTGAAGCTTTCTTT.

The chain combines TRBV6-1 with TRBJ2-2, with unresolved D. The CDR3 runs to 14 residues. The germline V gene encodes CDR1 MNHNS and CDR2 SASEGT. V dropped 4 bases and J dropped 1 base, with 7 bases sitting between them. The CDR3 DNA reads TGTGCCAGCAGTGGGATCAAGAACACCGGGGAGCTGTTTTTT. This gives the protein CASSGIKNTGELFF.

The rearrangement joins TRBV19 to TRBJ1-4; 8 nucleotides align to TRBD1. The CDR3 has 16 residues. The V segment lost 6 bases and the J segment 3 bases; nucleotides outside the gene matches: 9. The germline gives CDR1 LNHDA, CDR2 SQIVND (reference sequence). The CDR3 DNA is TGTGCCAGTAGCATCTCCGGGACAGGACCTAATGAAAAACTGTTTTTT. The encoded protein is CASSISGTGPNEKLFF. Using reference TRBV19 and TRBJ1-4 for the parts outside the CDR3, the full variable domain is DGGITQSPKYLFRKEGQNVTLSCEQNLNHDAMYWYRQDPGQGLRLIYYSQIVNDFQKGDIAEGYSVSREKKESFPLTVTSAQKNPTAFYLCASSISGTGPNEKLFFGSGTQLSVL.

The J gene is TRBJ2-1, the V gene TRBV7-3, with TRBD2 matching over 10 bases. The CDR3 contains 14 residues. Germline CDR1 and CDR2: SGHTA and FQGTGA. With 7 bases clipped from V and 9 bases from J, the junction kept 9 bases outside the gene matches. CDR3 bases: TGTGCCAGCACCCATCTAGCGGGAGCCGGTGAGCAGTTCTTC. It encodes CASTHLAGAGEQFF.

The chain employs TRBV7-9 and TRBJ1-4; D gene ambiguous. V was cut by 7 bases and J by 0 bases, with 9 bases left in between. CDR3 size: 14 residues. Germline CDR1 SEHNR, CDR2 FQNEAQ (reference sequence). The CDR3 DNA reads as TGTGCCAGCACCGGGAGATCAACTAATGAAAAACTGTTTTTT. Encoded protein: CASTGRSTNEKLFF.

The V and J genes are TRBV4-1 and TRBJ2-7; no clear D gene. Germline V lookup: CDR1 MGHRA, CDR2 YSYEKL. The length of the CDR3 is 15 residues. V lost 3 bases and J lost 3, with 15 bases in between. CDR3 in amino acids: CASSHLDTDHYEQYF. The CDR3 coding sequence is TGCGCCAGCAGCCACCTCGACACGGACCACTACGAGCAGTACTTC.

The rearrangement uses TRBV5-1 and TRBJ2-5; unclear D gene. Germline CDR1 SGHRS, CDR2 YFSETQ. Trimming removed 4 bases at V and 1 base at J, with 26 bases between. This CDR3 has 19 residues. The CDR3 DNA reads TGCGCCAGCAGCCCATCCGGTGGACCTACAGAGTCCCTCCAAGAGACCCAGTACTTC. This gives the protein CASSPSGGPTESLQETQYF.

This rearrangement joins TRBV29-1 to TRBJ1-2; D is unclear. The V end lost 4 bases, the J end lost 4 bases, and 16 bases lay between the germline ends. Germline lookup yields CDR1 SQVTM and CDR2 ANQGSEA. CDR3 length: 14 amino acids. The CDR3 is CSVVGSGFGYGYTF. The CDR3 DNA follows: TGCAGCGTTGTGGGATCGGGATTTGGCTATGGCTACACCTTC.

The rearrangement links TRBV6-5 to TRBJ1-1; a weak D match, TRBD1 (6 bases). The CDR3 is 14 residues long. The germline V gene encodes CDR1 MNHEY and CDR2 SVGAGI. Trimming took 7 bases from V and 1 from J, leaving 13 bases between them. In nucleotides, the CDR3 is TGTGCCAGCACCCCCCAGGGGACGAACACTGAAGCTTTCTTT. Amino acid sequence: CASTPQGTNTEAFF.

This clone was picked up a small number of times. This chain connects TRBV11-2 to TRBJ2-7; 8 bases align to TRBD1. The trim removed 4 bases at V and 2 bases at J, leaving 1 base unmatched. CDR1 and CDR2 (germline): SGHAT, FQNNGV. The CDR3 is made up of 13 amino acids. The CDR3 is CASSWTGTYEQYF. CDR3 sequence (DNA): TGTGCCAGCAGCTGGACAGGGACCTACGAGCAGTACTTC. The entire variable domain, with the rest obtained from reference TRBV11-2 and TRBJ2-7, is as follows: EAGVAQSPRYKIIEKRQSVAFWCNPISGHATLYWYQQILGQGPKLLIQFQNNGVVDDSQLPKDRFSAERLKGVDSTLKIQPAKLEDSAVYLCASSWTGTYEQYFGPGTRLTVT.

V usage is TRBV7-9 and J usage is TRBJ2-1; D is undetermined. From germline, CDR1 is SEHNR and CDR2 FQNEAQ (reference sequence). The V and J ends lost 4 bases and 7 bases respectively, with 8 bases between them. The CDR3 runs 12 residues. In nucleotides, the CDR3 is TGTGCCAGCAGCTCCGCGTGGAATGAGCAGTTCTTC. It is translated as CASSSAWNEQFF.

The chain uses TRBV2 and TRBJ2-7, with 7 bases fitting TRBD2. Germline lookup yields CDR1 SNHLY and CDR2 FYNNEI. J gave up 0 bases and V 7 bases, and 3 bases lay outside the gene matches. The CDR3 spans 13 residues. DNA for the CDR3: TGTGCCAGCACTGGGGGGGTCTCCTACGAGCAGTACTTC. Translated, it gives CASTGGVSYEQYF.

The chain uses TRBV4-1 and TRBJ2-2, with 8 bases aligning to TRBD2. Germline CDR1 is MGHRA and CDR2 is YSYEKL. The CDR3 has 18 amino acids. J lost 2 bases, V lost 0 bases, and 8 bases had no gene match. The CDR3 is CASSQEQLAGTNTGELFF. The CDR3 DNA reads as TGCGCCAGCAGCCAAGAGCAATTAGCGGGGACCAACACCGGGGAGCTGTTTTTT.

The chain links TRBV6-1 to TRBJ1-1, with D perhaps TRBD1 (5 bases). CDR3 size: 17 residues. CDR1 is MNHNS, CDR2 SASEGT, per germline. V lost 0 bases to trimming and J lost 1 base, with 15 bases between them. The DNA for the CDR3 is TGTGCCAGCAGTGAAGCCAGGGAGAAGTGGGAGAACACTGAAGCTTTCTTT. Translation gives CASSEAREKWENTEAFF.

This rearrangement joins TRBV6-1 to TRBJ1-1, with a possible D match to TRBD1 (6 bases). V shed 6 bases and J shed 2 bases, with 13 bases lying between them. Germline CDR1 MNHNS, CDR2 SASEGT. The CDR3 length is 14 residues. Here the CDR3 DNA reads TGTGCCAGCAGCTGGACAGATCCAAACACTGAAGCTTTCTTT. The encoded protein is CASSWTDPNTEAFF.

The chain's CDR3 is CAWKKLIDTEAFF. CDR3 coding DNA: TGTGCCTGGAAGAAACTCATAGACACTGAAGCTTTCTTT. V is TRBV30 and J is TRBJ1-1; D unclear. V was trimmed by 4 bases and J by 3 bases, leaving 12 bases between them. Germline V gives CDR1 GTSNPN, CDR2 SVGIG (reference sequence). The length of the CDR3 is 13 residues.

CDR3 residues: CASSLMTATPSELFF. The CDR3 DNA reads TGTGCCAGCAGCTTAATGACAGCTACCCCGTCAGAACTGTTTTTT. The gene calls are TRBV7-9 and TRBJ1-4, with a tentative D call TRBD1 (5 bases). CDR3 length: 15 amino acids. Germline CDR1 is SEHNR and CDR2 is FQNEAQ (reference sequence). The V and J ends lost 2 bases and 12 bases respectively, with 19 bases between them.